This T cell receptor (beta chain) was sequenced in a study of T cell responses to AZD1222 COVID-19 vaccine. The CDR3 has 13 amino acids. The germline V gene encodes CDR1 SGHNT and CDR2 YENEEA. V was shortened by 2 bases and J by 5 bases, with 9 bases between the two germline ends. The assay was immunoSEQ multiplex PCR, and TCRdb's table has in-frame clones only and misses some. Among 75,000 to 90,000 clones listed, around 88% were seen once. The chain employs TRBV11-3 and TRBJ2-5; possibly TRBD2 for D (5 bases). Material: peripheral blood, obtained on day 0 of AZD1222 vaccination. The TCR comes from an adult in good health. The CDR3 DNA follows: TGTGCCAGCAGCTTACGCCCGGGGGAGACCCAGTACTTC. Protein product: CASSLRPGETQYF. The entire variable domain, with the rest obtained from reference TRBV11-3 and TRBJ2-5, is as follows: EAGVVQSPRYKIIEKKQPVAFWCNPISGHNTLYWYLQNLGQGPELLIRYENEEAVDDSQLPKDRFSAERLKGVDSTLKIQPAELGDSAVYLCASSLRPGETQYFGPGTRLLVL.